This is a list of T cell receptor beta chains from one sample in a study of technical replicates of blood from several donors. Here immunoSEQ multiplex PCR was the method, and the copy in TCRdb shows in-frame clones only, minus some. Of 100,000 or so clones in the sample, about 96% are singletons; the top ten hold 0.3% to 0.45%. Specimen: T cells isolated from PBMCs. All receptors come from a human donor in good health. Both conserved end residues are part of each CDR3. D genes are given only for firm matches. Clone size appears in some rows only: once, few, many, or a class for an expanded clone.

D gene	V gene	J gene	clone size	CDR3 protein	CDR3 DNA
.	TRBV15	TRBJ2-7	.	CATSRDRQTLAYEQYF	TGTGCCACCAGCAGAGATAGACAGACCCTCGCCTACGAGCAGTACTTC
TRBD1	TRBV4-1	TRBJ2-1	.	CASSQDLARTGGFF	TGCGCCAGCAGCCAAGATCTTGCGAGGACAGGCGGGTTCTTC
.	TRBV5-1	TRBJ2-1	once	CASSLGGQSSYNEQFF	TGCGCCAGCTCTTTGGGAGGCCAAAGCTCCTACAATGAGCAGTTCTTC
TRBD1	TRBV28	TRBJ2-7	once	CATPGQGLPYEQYF	TGTGCCACTCCAGGACAGGGGCTACCCTACGAGCAGTACTTC
TRBD1	TRBV7-8	TRBJ2-7	.	CASSLLRGKNGEQYF	TGTGCCAGCAGCTTACTCAGGGGGAAAAATGGCGAGCAGTACTTC
.	TRBV7-2	TRBJ2-5	.	CASSLVTVQETQYF	TGTGCCAGCAGCTTAGTGACAGTCCAAGAGACCCAGTACTTC
.	TRBV7-2	TRBJ2-3	once	CASSLGTPDTQYF	TGTGCCAGCAGCTTAGGGACTCCAGATACGCAGTATTTT
.	TRBV2	TRBJ2-5	.	CASSFTGTRRYQETQYF	TGTGCCAGCAGTTTTACCGGGACACGTAGGTACCAAGAGACCCAGTACTTC
.	TRBV6-5	TRBJ2-1	.	CASSYSGSSNEQFF	TGTGCCAGCAGTTATTCTGGGAGTAGCAATGAGCAGTTCTTC
.	TRBV19	TRBJ2-2	.	CASYAGELFF	TGTGCCAGTTATGCCGGGGAGCTGTTTTTT
.	TRBV4-3	TRBJ2-7	.	CASSQDRGAGEQYF	TGCGCCAGCAGCCAAGATCGGGGGGCCGGCGAGCAGTACTTC
TRBD1	TRBV2	TRBJ1-1	.	CASNYIPGTANTEAFF	TGTGCCAGCAACTACATCCCCGGGACAGCCAACACTGAAGCTTTCTTT
.	TRBV7-3	TRBJ2-5	.	CASSPQGTGETQYF	TGTGCCAGCAGCCCACAGGGTACAGGAGAGACCCAGTACTTC
TRBD1	TRBV5-8	TRBJ2-7	.	CASSLRDRGVYEQYF	TGTGCCAGCAGCCTCCGGGACAGGGGGGTCTACGAGCAGTACTTC
.	TRBV15	TRBJ1-1	.	CATSPLSPYRVPEAFF	TGTGCCACCAGCCCTTTATCCCCCTACAGGGTACCTGAAGCTTTCTTT
.	TRBV29-1	TRBJ1-2	.	CSANTEGYGYTF	TGCAGCGCCAACACGGAGGGATATGGCTACACCTTC
.	TRBV27	TRBJ2-7	.	CASSLSTPSIYEQYF	TGTGCCAGCAGTTTATCTACACCTAGCATTTACGAGCAGTACTTC
TRBD1	TRBV28	TRBJ2-7	.	CASSLLLDRTGSYEQYF	TGTGCCAGCAGCTTACTTTTAGATCGGACAGGGAGTTACGAGCAGTACTTC
TRBD2	TRBV5-6	TRBJ2-1	.	CASTEGLAAYNEQFF	TGTGCCAGCACCGAGGGACTAGCGGCCTACAATGAGCAGTTCTTC
.	TRBV25-1	TRBJ2-6	.	CASTGNTGANVLTF	TGTGCCAGCACAGGGAACACTGGGGCCAACGTCCTGACTTTC
.	TRBV6-1	TRBJ2-1	.	CASSEGSGGQDEQFF	TGTGCCAGCAGTGAAGGGTCGGGGGGCCAGGATGAGCAGTTCTTC
TRBD2	TRBV27	TRBJ2-1	.	CASTRSSGSYNEQFF	TGTGCCAGCACCAGATCTAGCGGCTCCTACAATGAGCAGTTCTTC
TRBD2	TRBV7-9	TRBJ2-1	once	CASSSRTSGRGGEQFF	TGTGCCAGCAGCTCCCGGACTAGCGGGAGGGGAGGTGAGCAGTTCTTC
.	TRBV11-2	TRBJ2-7	.	CASSYRRAYEQYF	TGTGCCAGCAGCTACCGGAGGGCCTACGAGCAGTACTTC
TRBD2	TRBV11-2	TRBJ2-1	.	CASSLNRLAGSNEQFF	TGTGCCAGCAGCTTAAACCGACTAGCGGGGAGCAATGAGCAGTTCTTC
.	TRBV5-6	TRBJ2-7	.	CASSLSGYEQYF	TGTGCCAGCAGCTTGTCCGGCTACGAGCAGTACTTC
TRBD2	TRBV4-2	TRBJ2-3	.	CASSQEPSGKDTQYF	TGTGCCAGCAGCCAAGAACCCAGCGGGAAGGATACGCAGTATTTT
TRBD1	TRBV19	TRBJ1-1	few	CASRDRGRLATEAFF	TGTGCCAGCCGGGACAGGGGGCGATTGGCCACTGAAGCTTTCTTT
TRBD1	TRBV12-5	TRBJ1-5	.	CASGLVQGIQPQHF	TGTGCTAGTGGTTTGGTACAGGGGATCCAGCCCCAGCATTTT
TRBD2	TRBV10-1	TRBJ2-4	.	CASFPSGTKGAKNIQYF	TGCGCCAGCTTCCCTAGCGGGACGAAGGGGGCCAAAAACATTCAGTACTTC
.	TRBV2	TRBJ2-3	.	CASSELTAWEYF	TGTGCCAGCAGTGAACTGACAGCCTGGGAGTATTTT
.	TRBV5-6	TRBJ1-1	.	CASSLVNTEAFF	TGTGCCAGCAGCTTGGTAAACACTGAAGCTTTCTTT
.	TRBV29-1	TRBJ2-7	.	CSVFTGSSEQYF	TGCAGCGTTTTTACAGGGTCCTCCGAGCAGTACTTC
TRBD1	TRBV19	TRBJ2-3	.	CASSKDREADTQYF	TGTGCCAGTAGTAAGGACAGGGAGGCAGATACGCAGTATTTT
TRBD1	TRBV28	TRBJ2-7	.	CASSFGTGGYEQYF	TGTGCCAGCAGTTTTGGTACAGGGGGCTACGAGCAGTACTTC
.	TRBV5-1	TRBJ2-1	.	CASSRTAYNEQFF	TGCGCCAGCAGCAGGACTGCCTACAATGAGCAGTTCTTC
TRBD1	TRBV10-3	TRBJ1-3	.	CAISEDRVGTIYF	TGTGCCATCAGTGAGGACAGGGTCGGCACCATATATTTT
TRBD1	TRBV11-2	TRBJ1-5	.	CASSFTPRTGNQPQHF	TGTGCCAGCAGCTTTACACCACGGACAGGGAATCAGCCCCAGCATTTT
TRBD2	TRBV2	TRBJ2-4	.	CASRTSGRGGNIQYF	TGTGCCAGCCGAACTAGCGGGAGGGGGGGAAACATTCAGTACTTC
.	TRBV4-2	TRBJ2-1	.	CASSQVSPPSNEQFF	TGTGCCAGCAGCCAAGTATCCCCCCCGAGCAATGAGCAGTTCTTC
.	TRBV19	TRBJ2-7	.	CASSSSGSSYEQYF	TGTGCCAGTAGTAGCAGCGGTAGCTCCTACGAGCAGTACTTC
TRBD2	TRBV5-1	TRBJ2-3	.	CASSLAGLATDTQYF	TGCGCCAGCAGCTTGGCAGGACTAGCCACAGATACGCAGTATTTT
TRBD1	TRBV5-6	TRBJ1-4	.	CASSSNLGTGLNEKLFF	TGTGCCAGCAGCTCTAACCTCGGGACAGGGCTTAATGAAAAACTGTTTTTT
.	TRBV6-5	TRBJ2-1	.	CAGGDSFNEQFF	TGTGCCGGTGGAGATAGCTTCAATGAGCAGTTCTTC
TRBD1	TRBV4-3	TRBJ2-1	.	CASSHTTGAYNEQFF	TGCGCCAGCAGCCACACGACAGGGGCCTACAATGAGCAGTTCTTC
TRBD2	TRBV11-3	TRBJ2-5	.	CASSLGLASQETQYF	TGTGCCAGCAGCTTAGGACTAGCGTCACAAGAGACCCAGTACTTC
TRBD1	TRBV6-5	TRBJ2-7	.	CASKTGQGASYEQYF	TGTGCCAGCAAGACGGGACAGGGGGCCTCCTACGAGCAGTACTTC
.	TRBV28	TRBJ1-2	.	CASSFTRGKGYTF	TGTGCCAGCAGTTTTACGAGAGGAAAGGGCTACACCTTC